The subject of this entry is one TCR beta chain. What it binds is not known. These data come from a study of T cell responses to AZD1222 COVID-19 vaccine. Overall study findings and caveats: No repertoire was sampled before or during the peak T cell response, only after it. Of the AZD1222 recipients, only five to seven were seropositive at baseline. Once two AZD1222 doses were given, Spike-specific TCR breadth and depth went up.

The assay was immunoSEQ multiplex PCR, and TCRdb's table has in-frame clones only and misses some. Of around 160,000 clones in the sample, about 93% were seen once. The source was peripheral blood, collected on day 0 of AZD1222 vaccination. The TCR originated in an adult in good health.

The CDR3 DNA reads TGTGCCAGCAGTCCGGGCGACGTGGGACCCTATGGCTACACCTTC. It translates to CASSPGDVGPYGYTF. This rearrangement joins TRBV28 to TRBJ1-2; possible D gene TRBD1, 5 bases. The V end was cut by 5 bases, the J end by 4 bases, with 17 bases between. In germline, CDR1 is MDHEN, CDR2 SYDVKM. This CDR3 spans 15 amino acids.